In its sample, the clone carrying this TCR beta chain was seen once. The antigen is not known. The gene names given are mouse names. The read terminates 1 residue before the CDR3 end, so the remaining end is supplied by the germline J gene. This sample was taken from a study of tissue T cells after allogeneic stem cell transplantation. The CDR3 totals 16 residues. Germline CDR1 reads LGHNA; CDR2 reads YNLKQL (reference sequence). V was shortened by 0 bases and J by 0 bases, with 9 bases between the two germline ends. General study findings and limits: Anatomically similar tissues had similar TCR repertoires within each patient. In patients and mice, blood and spleen missed much of tissue repertoire.

Assay used: immunoSEQ multiplex PCR; TCRdb lists only in-frame clones, some missing. The sample holds 9,000 to 13,000 clones, roughly two fifths seen once. Time point noted: mouse harvest day 7 after allogeneic transplant. Each mouse received 10^7 T-cell-depleted marrow cells plus 10^6 splenic CD5+ T cells by tail vein. The J gene is TRBJ1-3, the V gene TRBV5, with D maybe TRBD1 (6 bases). This sequence was found in a female BALB/c mouse given C57BL/6 T cells with graft-versus-host disease after an allogeneic hematopoietic cell transplant. Sequencing used skin. The covered CDR3 bases are TGTGCCAGCAGCCAAGAGGGGGGCAATTCTGGAAATACGCTCTAT. This sequence encodes CASSQEGGNSGNTLY. The full CDR3 sequence reads CASSQEGGNSGNTLYF.